This TCR beta chain stems from a study of blood T cell repertoires in COVID-19. Background on the study: The analysed material was cDNA or gDNA that came from T cells, B-cell-depleted T cells, or PBMCs.

V shed 2 bases and J shed 0 bases, with 7 bases lying between them. The CDR3 sequence is 14 residues long. CDR1 and CDR2 (germline): MNHNS, SASEGT. Authors' processing steps: Amplifying reference gene primers gave estimates of nucleated cell counts. Profiling relied on immunoSEQ multiplex PCR, and the TCRdb table lists in-frame clones only, not all of them. V, J and clone size were drawn from that table, and D and trimming were deduced from the DNA. The table includes about 150,000 clones, about four fifths detected once. The J gene is TRBJ1-1, the V gene TRBV6-1; D gene unclear. Sequenced: peripheral blood. This TCR derives from a human donor with acute or convalescent COVID-19. The donor label of this sample is uncertain. CDR3 sequence reads: CASSEQYMNTEAFF. In DNA, the CDR3 is TGTGCCAGCAGTGAACAGTACATGAACACTGAAGCTTTCTTT.